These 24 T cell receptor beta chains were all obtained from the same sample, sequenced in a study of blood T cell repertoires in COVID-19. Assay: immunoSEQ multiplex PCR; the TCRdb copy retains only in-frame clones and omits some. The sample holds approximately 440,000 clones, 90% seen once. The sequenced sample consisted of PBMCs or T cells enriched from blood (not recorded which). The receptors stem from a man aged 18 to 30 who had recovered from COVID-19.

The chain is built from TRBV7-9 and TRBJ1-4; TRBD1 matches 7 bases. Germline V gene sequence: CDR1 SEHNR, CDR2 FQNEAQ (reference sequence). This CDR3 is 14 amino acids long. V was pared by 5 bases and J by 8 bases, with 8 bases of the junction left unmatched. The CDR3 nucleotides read TGTGCCAGCAGCCCACAGACAGGGTGGGAAAAACTGTTTTTT. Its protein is CASSPQTGWEKLFF.

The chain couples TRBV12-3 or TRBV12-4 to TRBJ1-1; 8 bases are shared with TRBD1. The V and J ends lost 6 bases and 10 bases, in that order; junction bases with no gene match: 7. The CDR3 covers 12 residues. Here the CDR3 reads CASSFGTGGAFF. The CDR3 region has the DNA TGTGCCAGCAGCTTCGGGACAGGTGGAGCTTTCTTT.

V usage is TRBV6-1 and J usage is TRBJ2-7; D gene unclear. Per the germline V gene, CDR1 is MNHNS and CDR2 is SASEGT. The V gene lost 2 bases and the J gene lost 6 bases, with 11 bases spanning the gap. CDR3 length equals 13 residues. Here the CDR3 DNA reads TGTGCCAGCAGTGAAACGCTAGGTCGCGAGCAGTACTTC. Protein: CASSETLGREQYF.

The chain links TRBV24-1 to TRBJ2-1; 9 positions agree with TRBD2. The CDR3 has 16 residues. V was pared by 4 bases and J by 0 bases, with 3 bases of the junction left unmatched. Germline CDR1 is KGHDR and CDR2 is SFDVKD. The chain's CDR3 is CATSELTSGSYNEQFF. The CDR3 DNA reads TGTGCCACCAGTGAGCTGACTAGCGGCTCCTACAATGAGCAGTTCTTC.

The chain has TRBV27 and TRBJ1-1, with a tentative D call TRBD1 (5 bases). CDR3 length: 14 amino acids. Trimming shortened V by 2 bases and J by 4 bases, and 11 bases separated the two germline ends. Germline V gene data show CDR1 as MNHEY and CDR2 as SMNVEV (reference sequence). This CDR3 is CASSLRGAFTEAFF. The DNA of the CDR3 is TGTGCCAGCAGTTTAAGGGGTGCATTCACTGAAGCTTTCTTT.

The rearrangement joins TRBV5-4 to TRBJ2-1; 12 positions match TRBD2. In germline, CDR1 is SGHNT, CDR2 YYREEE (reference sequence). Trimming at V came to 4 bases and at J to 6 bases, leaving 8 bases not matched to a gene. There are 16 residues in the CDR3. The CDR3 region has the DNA TGTGCCAGCAGCGTGACTAGCGGGAGAGGGGCCAATGAGCAGTTCTTC. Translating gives CASSVTSGRGANEQFF. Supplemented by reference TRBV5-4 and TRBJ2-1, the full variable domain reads ETGVTQSPTHLIKTRGQQVTLRCSSQSGHNTVSWYQQALGQGPQFIFQYYREEENGRGNFPPRFSGLQFPNYSSELNVNALELDDSALYLCASSVTSGRGANEQFFGPGTRLTVL.

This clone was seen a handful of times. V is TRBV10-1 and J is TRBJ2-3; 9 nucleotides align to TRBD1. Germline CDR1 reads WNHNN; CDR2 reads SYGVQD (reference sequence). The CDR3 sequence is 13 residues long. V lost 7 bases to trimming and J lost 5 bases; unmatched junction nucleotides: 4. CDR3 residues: CASNRQGGDTQYF. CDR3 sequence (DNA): TGCGCCAGCAACCGACAGGGGGGAGATACGCAGTATTTT.

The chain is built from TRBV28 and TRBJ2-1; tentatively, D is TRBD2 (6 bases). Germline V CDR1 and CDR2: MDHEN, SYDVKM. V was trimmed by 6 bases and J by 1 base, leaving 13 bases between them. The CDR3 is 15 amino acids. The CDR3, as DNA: TGTGCCAGCAGCGAGGGGAGGAGTTCCTACAATGAGCAGTTCTTC. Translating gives CASSEGRSSYNEQFF.

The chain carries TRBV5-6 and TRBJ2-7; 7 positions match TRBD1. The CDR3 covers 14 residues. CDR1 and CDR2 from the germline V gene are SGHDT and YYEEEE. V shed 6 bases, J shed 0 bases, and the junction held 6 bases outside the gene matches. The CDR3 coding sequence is TGTGCCAGCACTTCGACAGGGCACTCCTACGAGCAGTACTTC. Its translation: CASTSTGHSYEQYF.

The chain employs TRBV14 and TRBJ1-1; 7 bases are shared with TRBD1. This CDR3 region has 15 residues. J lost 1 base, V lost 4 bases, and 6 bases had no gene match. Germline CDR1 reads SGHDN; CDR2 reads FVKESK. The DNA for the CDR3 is TGTGCCAGCAGCCCCAGGGGGTTGAGGAACACTGAAGCTTTCTTT. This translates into CASSPRGLRNTEAFF.

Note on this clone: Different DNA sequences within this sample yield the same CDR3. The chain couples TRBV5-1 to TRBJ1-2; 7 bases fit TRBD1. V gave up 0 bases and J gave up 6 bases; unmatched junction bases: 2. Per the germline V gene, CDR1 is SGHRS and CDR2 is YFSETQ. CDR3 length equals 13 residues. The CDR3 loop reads CASSLGQGDGYTF. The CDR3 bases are TGCGCCAGCAGCTTGGGACAGGGAGATGGCTACACCTTC.

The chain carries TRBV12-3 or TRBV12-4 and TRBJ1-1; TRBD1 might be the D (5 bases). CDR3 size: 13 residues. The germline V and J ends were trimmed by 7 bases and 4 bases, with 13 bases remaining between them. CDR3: CASTIRGGTEAFF. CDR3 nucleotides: TGTGCCAGCACCATTCGGGGGGGCACTGAAGCTTTCTTT.

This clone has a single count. The chain's CDR3 is CASSIGGGSRQPQHF. The CDR3 DNA follows: TGTGCCAGTAGTATTGGAGGGGGCTCAAGACAGCCCCAGCATTTT. The V call is TRBV19, the J call TRBJ1-5; 7 bases agree with TRBD1. This CDR3 region has 15 residues. CDR1 and CDR2 (germline): LNHDA, SQIVND (reference sequence). V lost 3 bases, J lost 7 bases, and 9 bases stayed unmatched. The entire variable domain, with the rest obtained from reference TRBV19 and TRBJ1-5, is as follows: DGGITQSPKYLFRKEGQNVTLSCEQNLNHDAMYWYRQDPGQGLRLIYYSQIVNDFQKGDIAEGYSVSREKKESFPLTVTSAQKNPTAFYLCASSIGGGSRQPQHFGDGTRLSIL.

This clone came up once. The CDR3 protein is CASRISDTEAFF. As DNA, the CDR3 is TGTGCCAGCAGGATCAGTGACACTGAAGCTTTCTTT. V and J are TRBV6-5 and TRBJ1-1; D is undetermined. The V gene lost 6 bases and the J gene lost 3 bases, with 8 bases spanning the gap. Germline loops: CDR1 MNHEY, CDR2 SVGAGI. The CDR3 is 12 amino acids.

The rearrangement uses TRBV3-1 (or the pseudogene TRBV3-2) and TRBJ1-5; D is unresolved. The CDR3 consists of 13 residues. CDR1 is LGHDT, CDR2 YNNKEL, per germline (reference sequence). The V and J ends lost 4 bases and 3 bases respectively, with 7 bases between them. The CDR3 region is CASSRGPNQPQHF. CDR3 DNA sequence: TGTGCCAGCAGCCGCGGCCCCAATCAGCCCCAGCATTTT.

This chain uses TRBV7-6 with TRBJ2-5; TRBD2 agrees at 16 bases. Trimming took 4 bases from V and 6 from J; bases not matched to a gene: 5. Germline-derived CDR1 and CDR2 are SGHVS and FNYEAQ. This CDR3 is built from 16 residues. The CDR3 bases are TGTGCCAGCAGCTCTGGGACTAGCGGGGGGGCGAAGACCCAGTACTTC. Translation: CASSSGTSGGAKTQYF.

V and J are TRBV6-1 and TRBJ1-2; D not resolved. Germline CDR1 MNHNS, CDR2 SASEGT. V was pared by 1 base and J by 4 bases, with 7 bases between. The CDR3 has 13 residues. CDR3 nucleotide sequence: TGTGCCAGCAGTGAAGACATCTTCTATGGCTACACCTTC. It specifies CASSEDIFYGYTF.

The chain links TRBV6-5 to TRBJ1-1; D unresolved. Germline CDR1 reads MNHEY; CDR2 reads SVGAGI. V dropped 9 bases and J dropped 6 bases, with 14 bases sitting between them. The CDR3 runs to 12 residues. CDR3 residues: CASTRSTAEAFF. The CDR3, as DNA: TGTGCCAGTACCCGGAGTACGGCTGAAGCTTTCTTT.

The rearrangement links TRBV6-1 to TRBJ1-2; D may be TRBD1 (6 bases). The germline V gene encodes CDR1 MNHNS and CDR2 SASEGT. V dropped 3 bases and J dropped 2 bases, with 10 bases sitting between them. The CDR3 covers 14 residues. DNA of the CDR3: TGTGCCAGCAGTGAGGGACATCCGAACTATGGCTACACCTTC. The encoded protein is CASSEGHPNYGYTF.

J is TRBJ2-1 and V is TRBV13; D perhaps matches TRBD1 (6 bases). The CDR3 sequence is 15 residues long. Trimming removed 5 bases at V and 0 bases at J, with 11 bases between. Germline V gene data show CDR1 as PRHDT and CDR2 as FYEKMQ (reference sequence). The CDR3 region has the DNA TGTGCCAGCAGCACAGGGTGGAGCTCCTACAATGAGCAGTTCTTC. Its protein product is CASSTGWSSYNEQFF.

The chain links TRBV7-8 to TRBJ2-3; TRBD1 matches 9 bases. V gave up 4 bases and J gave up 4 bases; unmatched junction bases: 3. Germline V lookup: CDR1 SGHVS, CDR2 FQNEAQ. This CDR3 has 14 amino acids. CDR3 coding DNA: TGTGCCAGCAGCTCGCGGACAGGGGCAGATACGCAGTATTTT. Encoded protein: CASSSRTGADTQYF.

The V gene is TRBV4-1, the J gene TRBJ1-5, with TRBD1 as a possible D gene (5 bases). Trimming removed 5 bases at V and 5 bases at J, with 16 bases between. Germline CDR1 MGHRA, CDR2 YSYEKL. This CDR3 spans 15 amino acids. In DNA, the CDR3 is TGCGCCAGCAGCTCTAATGGGGCAGGGTATCAGCCCCAGCATTTT. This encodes CASSSNGAGYQPQHF.

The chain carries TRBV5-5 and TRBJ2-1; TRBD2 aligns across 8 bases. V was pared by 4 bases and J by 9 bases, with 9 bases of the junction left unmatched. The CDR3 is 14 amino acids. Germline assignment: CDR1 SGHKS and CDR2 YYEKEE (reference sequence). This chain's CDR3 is CASSPLAGSIEQFF. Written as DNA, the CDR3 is TGTGCCAGCAGCCCGTTAGCGGGATCCATTGAGCAGTTCTTC.

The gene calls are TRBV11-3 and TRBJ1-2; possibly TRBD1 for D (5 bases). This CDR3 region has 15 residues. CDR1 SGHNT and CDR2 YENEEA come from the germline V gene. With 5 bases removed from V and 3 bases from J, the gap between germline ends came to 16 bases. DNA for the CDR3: TGTGCCAGCAGCCAAGGCGCGGGGCCTGACTATGGCTACACCTTC. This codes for CASSQGAGPDYGYTF.